This TCR beta chain was sequenced for a study of T-cell memory formation after mild COVID-19 listed by TCRdb under 2021. Background on the whole study: TCR sequence clusters from the two donors were largely donor specific. Two young, previously healthy adult volunteers, one female and one male, were included in the cohort. In a couple of donors, T-cell clones that expanded and contracted after mild COVID-19 were followed by sequencing TCRalpha and TCRbeta repertoires longitudinally. Findings and caveats that apply to the study as a whole: Contracting CD4+ clones appeared mostly in the CM and EM memory subsets, whereas CD8+ clones were enriched in EMRA. The second-wave clones that peaked on day 37 were not confirmed to be SARS-CoV-2 specific. From day 15 to 85, contracting clones showed balanced CD4/CD8 phenotypes, whereas a second wave of clones that expanded from day 15 to 37 leaned towards CD4+. Some responding clones were found in pre-infection memory, which suggests that pre-existing cross-reactive memory T cells took part in the SARS-CoV-2 response. Only a couple of mild cases were covered in the study, and larger cohorts including severe cases with pre-infection samples were considered necessary.

PBMCs were isolated by Ficoll-Paque density gradient centrifugation. V trim: 2 bases; J trim: 1 base; unmatched bases: 12. The CDR3 runs 18 amino acids, cysteine and phenylalanine included. The DNA shown is the 54-base CDR3, in frame from base 1. CDR1 MNHEY and CDR2 SVGEGT are derived from the germline V gene. This clonotype was found a few times. The target of this receptor is not known. Base qualities are not recorded, but no much larger clone differs from it by a single base. Instrument used: Illumina NovaSeq 6000. TCRalpha and TCRbeta cDNA libraries were built by 5'RACE with constant-segment primers, adding sample barcodes and unique molecular identifiers. Trizol reagent was used to extract RNA from every sample. Amplification of the libraries took two PCR steps, and the second step added a second sample barcode plus Illumina TruSeq adapters. Sequencing of libraries was performed on an Illumina NovaSeq with 2 x 150 bp paired-end reads. The paper's processing steps were these. Reads were demultiplexed and collapsed into UMI-guided consensus sequences with migec v1.2.7. Using mixcr v2.1.11, UMI consensuses were aligned to TRA and TRB V and J templates and then assembled into clonotypes. Clonotypes were classified as expanded or contracted when called significant by both edgeR and NoisET, with noise models trained on biological replicates. For edgeR calls, a false discovery rate-adjusted p below 0.01 and a log2 fold-change threshold of 1 were applied. As an exploratory analysis of dynamics, max-normalized trajectories of the 1000 most abundant clonotypes were examined with PCA combined with hierarchical clustering. Separately sequenced CD4+ and CD8+ repertoires were used to assign a CD4 or CD8 phenotype to each responding clone. TCRdb took the public reads, trimmed them with fastp at Q25, ran MiXCR for clone calling and kept in-frame beta chains. Records with the same CDR3 protein are collapsed into one entry carrying the most frequent genes and DNA. The V and J calls and clone size are TCRdb's, not the authors'. The sample records 540,000 or so distinct CDR3 sequences, around 21% of which are singletons. Clones ranked in the top ten supply approximately 12% of the sample.

The source of this sequence is an adult woman who had mild COVID-19 (a few samples of this study predate the infection). The sample titles of this study are shuffled in the database, so cell type and time point are left out; the donor was told from shared clones. Recombination linked TRBV6-2 or TRBV6-3 to TRBJ1-1; 8 junctional bases match TRBD1. Specimen: PBMCs or a T cell subset sorted from them (not recorded which). The CDR3 protein sequence reads: CASSYAGQVTPRNTEAFF. The nucleotide sequence is given as TGTGCCAGCAGTTACGCGGGACAGGTTACTCCCCGGAACACTGAAGCTTTCTTT.